The 27 T cell receptor beta chains below come from one sample, sequenced in a study of blood T cell repertoires in COVID-19. Clones were sequenced by immunoSEQ multiplex PCR, and TCRdb holds only the in-frame ones, with some missing. The sample contains about 63,000 clones, roughly nine tenths of which appear only once. The source material was peripheral blood. These TCRs come from a woman aged 80 or over with acute or convalescent COVID-19.

CDR3 DNA sequence: TGTGCCAGCAGCCTCCGGGGAGTCTCTGGAAACACCATATATTTT. It is translated as CASSLRGVSGNTIYF. The chain couples TRBV5-5 to TRBJ1-3; unclear D gene. The V gene's germline CDR1 is SGHKS and CDR2 YYEKEE (reference sequence). The length of the CDR3 is 15 residues. V lost 4 bases, J lost 0 bases, and 11 bases lay in between. The variable domain in full, with the rest retrieved from reference TRBV5-5 and TRBJ1-3, is DAGVTQSPTHLIKTRGQQVTLRCSPISGHKSVSWYQQVLGQGPQFIFQYYEKEERGRGNFPDRFSARQFPNYSSELNVNALLLGDSALYLCASSLRGVSGNTIYFGEGSWLTVV.

V usage is TRBV19 and J usage is TRBJ2-5; the D gene is possibly TRBD2 (5 bases). Per the germline V gene, CDR1 is LNHDA and CDR2 is SQIVND (reference sequence). The V gene lost 4 bases and the J gene lost 1 base, with 13 bases spanning the gap. CDR3 length: 15 amino acids. CDR3 sequence: CASSKRRVGQETQYF. For the CDR3, the DNA is TGTGCCAGTAGTAAGCGGCGGGTAGGCCAAGAGACCCAGTACTTC.

This clone has more than one count but fewer than ten. J is TRBJ1-5 and V is TRBV19, with 9 bases aligning to TRBD1. The ends lost 1 base at V and 4 bases at J; junction bases unmatched: 5. Germline CDR1 is LNHDA and CDR2 is SQIVND (reference sequence). The CDR3 spans 16 residues. The CDR3 nucleotides are TGTGCCAGTAGTATAGGAAGGGGGACAGGGAATCAGCCCCAGCATTTT. This gives the protein CASSIGRGTGNQPQHF.

The chain couples TRBV4-3 to TRBJ2-3, with 13 bases fitting TRBD2. Germline trimming cut 5 bases from V and 2 bases from J; bases unmatched to any gene: 7. CDR3 length equals 17 residues. CDR1 and CDR2 (germline): LGHNA, YSLEER. CDR3 protein: CASSGRLAGGNTDTQYF. DNA for the CDR3: TGCGCCAGCAGCGGCCGACTAGCGGGAGGAAACACAGATACGCAGTATTTT.

V and J are TRBV15 and TRBJ1-6; 7 nucleotides agree with TRBD1. Trimming took 8 bases from V and 3 from J; bases not matched to a gene: 1. The CDR3 sequence is 13 residues long. Germline V gene data show CDR1 as LNHNV and CDR2 as YYDKDF (reference sequence). The DNA of the CDR3 is TGTGCCACCCGGGACAGCTATAATTCACCCCTCCACTTT. Its translation is CATRDSYNSPLHF.

In this sample, this clone turned up a few times. Here the CDR3 DNA reads TGTGCCAGCAGCCCCCCTGGTCTGGCTACGCAGTATTTT. It codes for CASSPPGLATQYF. The chain combines TRBV3-1 (or the pseudogene TRBV3-2) with TRBJ2-3; D is uncertain. V lost 4 bases and J lost 8, with 13 bases in between. Looked up from germline, CDR1 is LGHDT and CDR2 is YNNKEL (reference sequence). The CDR3 consists of 13 residues.

The rearrangement uses TRBV19 and TRBJ1-1, with a tentative D call TRBD1 (6 bases). The CDR3 extends over 17 amino acids. Trimming removed 0 bases from V and 2 bases from J, with 16 bases in between. Germline loops: CDR1 LNHDA, CDR2 SQIVND (reference sequence). DNA of the CDR3: TGTGCCAGTAGTATAGACCCGAGACGGACAGCTAACACTGAAGCTTTCTTT. Its protein is CASSIDPRRTANTEAFF.

The rearrangement uses TRBV6-5 and TRBJ1-4; D is unclear. The CDR3 is 16 amino acids. Germline CDR1 and CDR2: MNHEY and SVGAGI. The germline V and J ends were trimmed by 0 bases and 3 bases, with 11 bases remaining between them. In DNA form, the CDR3 reads TGTGCCAGCAGTTACTCGTTACAGTACTCTAATGAAAAACTGTTTTTT. It encodes CASSYSLQYSNEKLFF.

V usage is TRBV5-1 and J usage is TRBJ2-1; 9 positions agree with TRBD2. The germline CDR1 and CDR2 sequences are SGHRS and YFSETQ. The CDR3 runs to 18 residues. V lost 0 bases to trimming and J lost 4 bases; unmatched junction nucleotides: 11. In DNA, the CDR3 is TGCGCCAGCAGCTTGGGACAGGGAAGGCGGGAGGGGTACAATGAGCAGTTCTTC. This encodes CASSLGQGRREGYNEQFF.

The chain recombines TRBV30 with TRBJ2-5; D possibly corresponds to TRBD1 (5 bases). Germline V CDR1 and CDR2: GTSNPN, SVGIG (reference sequence). V shed 1 base and J shed 4 bases, with 13 bases lying between them. The CDR3 consists of 14 residues. CDR3 residues: CAWSGRQGSETQYF. CDR3 nucleotide sequence: TGTGCCTGGAGTGGCCGGCAGGGATCAGAGACCCAGTACTTC.

This clone appeared a few times. The rearrangement joins TRBV15 to TRBJ2-3; TRBD2 agrees at 7 bases. This CDR3 has 14 residues. Germline loops: CDR1 LNHNV, CDR2 YYDKDF (reference sequence). V lost 3 bases to trimming and J lost 6 bases; unmatched junction nucleotides: 6. DNA of the CDR3: TGTGCCACCAGCAGGGGGGAGGGAGGGGATACGCAGTATTTT. Protein sequence: CATSRGEGGDTQYF.

This clone occurred once. The chain joins TRBV28 to TRBJ2-5, with D maybe TRBD1 (6 bases). The V gene lost 8 bases and the J gene lost 4 bases, with 17 bases spanning the gap. CDR1 and CDR2 from the germline V gene are MDHEN and SYDVKM. The length of the CDR3 is 14 residues. DNA for the CDR3: TGTGCCAGCCGCACTGTCAGGGGCGGAGAGACCCAGTACTTC. Its protein product is CASRTVRGGETQYF.

The rearrangement links TRBV4-3 to TRBJ1-2; no clear D. This CDR3 comprises 15 residues. Germline V gene sequence: CDR1 LGHNA, CDR2 YSLEER. The V gene lost 4 bases and the J gene lost 0 bases, with 12 bases spanning the gap. This CDR3 reads CASSRTRNTNYGYTF. CDR3 in DNA: TGCGCCAGCAGCCGAACCAGAAATACTAACTATGGCTACACCTTC.

The chain recombines TRBV6-1 with TRBJ1-4; D remains unclear. Germline CDR1 and CDR2: MNHNS and SASEGT. The CDR3 runs 15 residues. Trimming took off 1 base at V and 8 bases at J, with 14 bases between the two ends. CDR3 loop: CASSEGPTGVEKLFF. In nucleotides, the CDR3 is TGTGCCAGCAGTGAAGGTCCCACCGGGGTCGAAAAACTGTTTTTT.

CDR3 loop: CASGGRDYGYTF. In DNA form, the CDR3 reads TGTGCCAGCGGAGGCCGGGACTATGGCTACACCTTC. The chain links TRBV5-4 to TRBJ1-2; D not certain. In germline, CDR1 is SGHNT, CDR2 YYREEE (reference sequence). V was clipped by 7 bases and J by 3 bases, with 10 bases between them. This CDR3 spans 12 amino acids.

The genes are TRBV30 and TRBJ2-7, with D possibly TRBD1 on 5 matching bases. The germline V gene encodes CDR1 GTSNPN and CDR2 SVGIG (reference sequence). Deletions cut 4 bases from V and 6 bases from J, with 16 bases between. The CDR3 runs 13 residues. The CDR3 spells CAWNALGQPEQYF. CDR3 DNA: TGTGCCTGGAATGCCCTAGGACAACCCGAGCAGTACTTC.

The chain is built from TRBV5-1 and TRBJ2-3; 13 bases map to TRBD2. The V gene's germline CDR1 is SGHRS and CDR2 YFSETQ. Trimming cost V 4 bases and J 0 bases; bases outside gene matches: 11. The CDR3 runs to 19 residues. The CDR3: CASSPWTSGGLSSTDTQYF. CDR3 nucleotides: TGCGCCAGCAGCCCTTGGACTAGCGGGGGCCTTTCTAGCACAGATACGCAGTATTTT.

The chain couples TRBV25-1 to TRBJ2-1, with TRBD2 matching over 8 bases. The CDR3 spans 13 residues. Germline CDR1 and CDR2: MGHDK and SYGVNS. With V trimmed by 3 bases and J by 15 bases, 10 bases remained unmatched. CDR3 coding DNA: TGTGCCAGCAGTGAGACCGGGACTAGTTTCTCGTTCTTC. Its protein product is CASSETGTSFSFF. The variable domain in full, completed from reference TRBV25-1 and TRBJ2-1, reads EADIYQTPRYLVIGTGKKITLECSQTMGHDKMYWYQQDPGMELHLIHYSYGVNSTEKGDLSSESTVSRIRTEHFPLTLESARPSHTSQYLCASSETGTSFSFFGPGTRLTVL.

The CDR3 loop is CASSLDVDGRGPQHF. The CDR3 nucleotides are TGTGCCAGCAGCTTAGATGTGGACGGACGGGGGCCCCAGCATTTT. This chain connects TRBV7-9 to TRBJ1-5; D gene unclear. With 1 base removed from V and 9 bases from J, the gap between germline ends came to 16 bases. Per the germline V gene, CDR1 is SEHNR and CDR2 is FQNEAQ (reference sequence). This CDR3 contains 15 residues.

This clone has only a few counts. The chain employs TRBV11-2 and TRBJ2-1; D is perhaps TRBD1 (6 bases). This CDR3 has 15 amino acids. CDR1 is SGHAT, CDR2 FQNNGV, per germline. The V gene lost 4 bases and the J gene lost 2 bases, with 12 bases spanning the gap. DNA of the CDR3: TGTGCCAGCAGCTCCGCGACAGGCACCTACAATGAGCAGTTCTTC. The encoded protein is CASSSATGTYNEQFF.

The CDR3 DNA is TGTGCCAGCAGTTTATCCATCACCGGGACGGGGGAGGGCAATCAGCCCCAGCATTTT. Translating it yields CASSLSITGTGEGNQPQHF. The genes are TRBV28 and TRBJ1-5; D may be TRBD1 (5 bases). The CDR3 length is 19 residues. The germline CDR1 and CDR2 sequences are MDHEN and SYDVKM. Trimming removed 1 base at V and 2 bases at J, with 21 bases between.

The V and J genes are TRBV6-5 and TRBJ2-2, with 7 bases that match TRBD2. V shed 4 bases, J shed 0 bases, and the junction held 2 bases outside the gene matches. CDR1 and CDR2 from the germline V gene are MNHEY and SVGAGI. The CDR3 runs to 15 residues. The CDR3: CASSWTSPNTGELFF. The CDR3 DNA is TGTGCCAGCAGTTGGACTAGTCCGAACACCGGGGAGCTGTTTTTT.

This clone was detected only a few times. The chain combines TRBV5-6 with TRBJ2-1; possibly TRBD2 for D (6 bases). Germline V CDR1 and CDR2: SGHDT, YYEEEE. Trimming cost V 4 bases and J 5 bases, with 13 bases left between them. This CDR3 is built from 14 residues. The CDR3, as DNA: TGTGCCAGCAGCGCTTTGGGGGAGGACAATGAGCAGTTCTTC. Translation: CASSALGEDNEQFF.

The chain recombines TRBV6-1 with TRBJ2-3, with a possible D match to TRBD2 (6 bases). Germline assignment: CDR1 MNHNS and CDR2 SASEGT. The CDR3 totals 17 residues. Trimming took off 2 bases at V and 2 bases at J, with 17 bases between the two ends. The CDR3 DNA reads as TGTGCCAGCAGTGAATTCGCGGTAGCGGAATTCACAGATACGCAGTATTTT. Translated: CASSEFAVAEFTDTQYF.

The CDR3 loop reads CASSHGGVGPLHF. The CDR3 DNA reads TGCGCCAGCAGCCACGGCGGAGTGGGACCCCTCCACTTT. The rearrangement uses TRBV4-1 and TRBJ1-6; D remains unclear. Trimming left V 3 bases short and J 12 bases short, with 12 bases between. Germline V gene lookup returns CDR1 MGHRA and CDR2 YSYEKL. This CDR3 is 13 amino acids long.

The chain joins TRBV29-1 to TRBJ2-5; 11 bases line up with TRBD2. The CDR3 loop spans 14 amino acids. Germline assignment: CDR1 SQVTM and CDR2 ANQGSEA. V was clipped by 4 bases and J by 5 bases; unmatched bases: 6. The CDR3 protein is CSVVLAGVGETQYF. The CDR3 DNA sequence: TGCAGCGTTGTACTAGCGGGAGTTGGCGAGACCCAGTACTTC.

The chain joins TRBV23-1 to TRBJ2-1; tentative D call: TRBD2 (6 bases). TRBV23-1 is reported as an ORF; its role is uncertain. V lost 6 bases to trimming and J lost 2 bases, with 8 bases between them. The CDR3 sequence is 13 residues long. The CDR3 region is CASSGSPYNEQFF. CDR3 coding DNA: TGCGCCAGCAGCGGGAGCCCCTACAATGAGCAGTTCTTC.